The 8 T cell receptor beta chains below were found in one sample sequenced in a study of CD8+CD57+ T cells in acquired aplastic anemia. CD8+CD57+ cell expansion had been shown by flow cytometry in patients chosen for sequencing. The TCR beta profiling, which covered VDJ combination and CDR3 sequence, was carried out using genomic DNA as the template. TCRdb processed the reads anew with MiXCR; each CDR3 protein has one entry. The table lists 160,000 or so distinct CDR3 sequences, less than 50% of them singletons. The sequencing input was sorted CD4+, CD8+, or CD8+CD57+ T cells (not recorded which) from PBMCs. All receptors derive from a human donor with aplastic anemia.

V is TRBV18 and J is TRBJ2-7; perhaps D is TRBD1 or TRBD2 (7 bases each). The CDR3 sequence is 14 residues long. V dropped 8 bases and J dropped 4 bases, with 18 bases sitting between them. CDR1 is KGHSH and CDR2 is LQKENI in the germline V gene. This CDR3 is CASPFQGGDYEQYF. DNA for the CDR3: TGTGCCAGCCCTTTCCAGGGGGGGGATTACGAGCAGTACTTC.

J is TRBJ2-7 and V is TRBV20-1; TRBD2 matches at 12 bases. V lost 3 bases, J lost 2 bases, and 8 bases stayed unmatched. Germline CDR1 reads DFQATT; CDR2 reads SNEGSKA (reference sequence). The CDR3 has 16 residues. The CDR3 spells CSARSLAGGIAYEQYF. The CDR3 DNA reads TGCAGTGCTAGGTCACTAGCGGGGGGCATTGCCTACGAGCAGTACTTC.

This clonotype was detected only once. V gene TRBV10-3 combines with J gene TRBJ2-3; D may be TRBD2 (7 bases). In germline, CDR1 is ENHRY, CDR2 SYGVKD. There are 15 residues in the CDR3. Trimming removed 7 bases from V and 2 bases from J, with 16 bases in between. The CDR3 DNA is TGTGCCATCAAGGGCCCGGGGGGCACCACAGATACGCAGTATTTT. This codes for CAIKGPGGTTDTQYF.

A single count supports this clonotype. V is TRBV6-4 and J is TRBJ1-4; 8 nucleotides line up with TRBD1. With 1 base clipped from V and 7 bases from J, the junction kept 2 bases outside the gene matches. CDR1 is MRHNA, CDR2 SNTAGT, per germline. This CDR3 is built from 14 residues. The CDR3 protein is CASSDWTGLEKLFF. The CDR3 DNA sequence: TGTGCCAGCAGTGACTGGACAGGGCTTGAAAAACTGTTTTTT.

This clonotype was seen ten or more times. The chain employs TRBV7-3 and TRBJ2-3; weak D call: TRBD2 (5 bases). V gave up 2 bases and J gave up 6 bases, with 9 bases separating them. The germline CDR1 and CDR2 sequences are SGHTA and FQGTGA. The CDR3 spans 13 residues. CDR3 sequence (DNA): TGTGCCAGCAGCTTAGGACTGGCGGATACGCAGTATTTT. Translating it yields CASSLGLADTQYF.

A few counts support this clonotype. This chain connects TRBV7-2 to TRBJ1-5; D is unresolved. The CDR3 totals 13 residues. Trimming took 1 base from V and 7 from J, leaving 8 bases between them. The V gene's germline CDR1 is SGHTA and CDR2 FQGNSA. The CDR3 bases are TGTGCCAGCAGCTTAGTTCCGTGGCAGCCCCAGCATTTT. The encoded protein is CASSLVPWQPQHF.

This clonotype was counted a single time. The chain is built from TRBV19 and TRBJ2-2; D is possibly TRBD1 or TRBD2 (7 bases each). The CDR3 consists of 15 residues. The germline gives CDR1 LNHDA, CDR2 SQIVND (reference sequence). V was cut by 1 base and J by 5 bases, with 11 bases left in between. The DNA for the CDR3 is TGTGCCAGTAGTATAGCCCAGGGGGGGACCGGGGAGCTGTTTTTT. Protein sequence: CASSIAQGGTGELFF.

This clonotype has only one observation. The chain uses TRBV7-3 and TRBJ1-2; 9 bases align to TRBD1. Unmatched junction bases numbered 5, after V lost 5 bases and J lost 4 bases. CDR1 is SGHTA and CDR2 is FQGTGA in the germline V gene. The length of the CDR3 is 14 residues. The CDR3 DNA reads as TGTGCCAGCAGCCCCCTGGGACAGGGCTATGGCTACACCTTC. This gives the protein CASSPLGQGYGYTF. Together with reference TRBV7-3 and TRBJ1-2, the CDR3 gives the full variable domain: GAGVSQTPSNKVTEKGKYVELRCDPISGHTALYWYRQSLGQGPEFLIYFQGTGAADDSGLPNDRFFAVRPEGSVSTLKIQRTERGDSAVYLCASSPLGQGYGYTFGSGTRLTVV.